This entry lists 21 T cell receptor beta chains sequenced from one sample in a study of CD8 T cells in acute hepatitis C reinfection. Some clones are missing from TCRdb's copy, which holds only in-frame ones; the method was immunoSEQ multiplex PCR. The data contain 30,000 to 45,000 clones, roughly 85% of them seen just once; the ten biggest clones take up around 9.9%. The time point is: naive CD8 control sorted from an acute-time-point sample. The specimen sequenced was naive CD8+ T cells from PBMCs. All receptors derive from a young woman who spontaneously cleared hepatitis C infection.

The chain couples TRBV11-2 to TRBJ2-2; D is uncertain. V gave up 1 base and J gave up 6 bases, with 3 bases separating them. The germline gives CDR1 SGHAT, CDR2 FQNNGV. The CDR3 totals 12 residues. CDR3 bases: TGTGCCAGCAGCTTAGGGCCCGGGGAGCTGTTTTTT. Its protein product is CASSLGPGELFF.

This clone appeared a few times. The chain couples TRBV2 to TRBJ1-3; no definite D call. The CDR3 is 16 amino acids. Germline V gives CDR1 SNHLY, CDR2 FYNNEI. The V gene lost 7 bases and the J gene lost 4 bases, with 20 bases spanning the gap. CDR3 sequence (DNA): TGTGCCAGCACCATATCCCGTGGGGTGGAGGGAAACACCATATATTTT. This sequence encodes CASTISRGVEGNTIYF.

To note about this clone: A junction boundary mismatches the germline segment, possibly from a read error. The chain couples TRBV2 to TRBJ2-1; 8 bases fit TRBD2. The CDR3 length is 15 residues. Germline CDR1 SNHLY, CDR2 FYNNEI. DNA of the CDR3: TGTGCCAGCAGCGAAGCGGGGGACCCCCTCAATGAGCAGTTCTTC. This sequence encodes CASSEAGDPLNEQFF. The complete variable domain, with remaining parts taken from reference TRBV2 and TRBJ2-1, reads EPEVTQTPSHQVTQMGQEVILRCVPISNHLYFYWYRQILGQKVEFLVSFYNNEISEKSEIFDDQFSVERPDGSNFTLKIRSTKLEDSAMYFCASSEAGDPLNEQFFGPGTRLTVL.

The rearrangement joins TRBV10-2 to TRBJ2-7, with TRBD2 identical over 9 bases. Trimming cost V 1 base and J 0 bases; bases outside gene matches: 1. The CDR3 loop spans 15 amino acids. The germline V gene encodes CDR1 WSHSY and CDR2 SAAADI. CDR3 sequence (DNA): TGCGCCAGCAGTGAGTTAGCGGGGGACTCCTACGAGCAGTACTTC. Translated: CASSELAGDSYEQYF.

CDR3 residues: CASTPGLAGDNEQFF. The CDR3 DNA is TGTGCCAGCACCCCGGGACTAGCGGGGGACAATGAGCAGTTCTTC. V and J are TRBV13 and TRBJ2-1; 14 nucleotides line up with TRBD2. Germline loops: CDR1 PRHDT, CDR2 FYEKMQ (reference sequence). The CDR3 is 15 amino acids. With V trimmed by 7 bases and J by 5 bases, 4 bases remained unmatched.

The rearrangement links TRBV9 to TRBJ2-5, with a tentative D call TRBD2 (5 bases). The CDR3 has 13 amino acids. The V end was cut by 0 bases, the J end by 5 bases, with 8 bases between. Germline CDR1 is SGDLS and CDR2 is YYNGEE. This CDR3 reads CASSVVGEETQYF. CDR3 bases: TGTGCCAGCAGCGTAGTTGGGGAGGAGACCCAGTACTTC. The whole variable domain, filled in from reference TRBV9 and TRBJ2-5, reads DSGVTQTPKHLITATGQRVTLRCSPRSGDLSVYWYQQSLDQGLQFLIQYYNGEERAKGNILERFSAQQFPDLHSELNLSSLELGDSALYFCASSVVGEETQYFGPGTRLLVL.

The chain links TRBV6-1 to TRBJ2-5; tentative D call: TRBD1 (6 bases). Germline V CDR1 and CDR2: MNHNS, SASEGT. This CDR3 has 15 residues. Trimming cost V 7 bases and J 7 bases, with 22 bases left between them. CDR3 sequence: CASTPLQGLARTQYF. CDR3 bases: TGTGCCAGCACCCCCTTACAGGGCCTGGCTAGGACCCAGTACTTC.

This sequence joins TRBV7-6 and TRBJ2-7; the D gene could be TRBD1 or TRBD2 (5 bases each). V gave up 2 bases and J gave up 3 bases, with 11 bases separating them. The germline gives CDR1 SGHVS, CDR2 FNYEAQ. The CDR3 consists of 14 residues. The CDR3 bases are TGTGCCAGCAGCTTAATCTTGGGGGACTACGAGCAGTACTTC. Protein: CASSLILGDYEQYF.

The CDR3 loop is CASSQESLTYEQYF. In DNA form, the CDR3 reads TGCGCCAGCAGCCAAGAAAGCTTGACCTACGAGCAGTACTTC. The gene calls are TRBV4-1 and TRBJ2-7; D remains ambiguous. The CDR3 is 14 amino acids. V lost 0 bases and J lost 2, with 8 bases in between. Germline CDR1 MGHRA, CDR2 YSYEKL.

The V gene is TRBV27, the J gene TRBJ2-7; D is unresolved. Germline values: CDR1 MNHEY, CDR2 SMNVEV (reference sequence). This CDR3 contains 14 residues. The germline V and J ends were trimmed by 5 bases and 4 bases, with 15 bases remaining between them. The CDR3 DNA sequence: TGTGCCAGCAGTCCATCATCCCCCTCTTACGAGCAGTACTTC. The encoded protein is CASSPSSPSYEQYF.

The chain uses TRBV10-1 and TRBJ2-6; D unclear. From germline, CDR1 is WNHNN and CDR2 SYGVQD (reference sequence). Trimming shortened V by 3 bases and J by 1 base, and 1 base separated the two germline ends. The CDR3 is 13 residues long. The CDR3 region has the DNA TGCGCCAGCAGTGATTCTGGGGCCAACGTCCTGACTTTC. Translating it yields CASSDSGANVLTF.

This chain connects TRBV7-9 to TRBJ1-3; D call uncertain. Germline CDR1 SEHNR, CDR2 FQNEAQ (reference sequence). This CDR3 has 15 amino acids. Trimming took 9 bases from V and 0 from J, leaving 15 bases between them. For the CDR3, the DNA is TGTGCCAGTAGCGGACCGGGCGACTCTGGAAACACCATATATTTT. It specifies CASSGPGDSGNTIYF.

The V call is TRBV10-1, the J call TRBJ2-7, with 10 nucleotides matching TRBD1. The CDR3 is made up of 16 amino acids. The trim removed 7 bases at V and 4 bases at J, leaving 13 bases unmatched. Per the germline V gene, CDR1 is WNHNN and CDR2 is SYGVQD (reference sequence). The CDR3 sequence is CASTPPRRDRGYEQYF. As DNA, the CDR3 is TGCGCCAGCACCCCCCCGCGTCGGGACAGGGGTTACGAGCAGTACTTC.

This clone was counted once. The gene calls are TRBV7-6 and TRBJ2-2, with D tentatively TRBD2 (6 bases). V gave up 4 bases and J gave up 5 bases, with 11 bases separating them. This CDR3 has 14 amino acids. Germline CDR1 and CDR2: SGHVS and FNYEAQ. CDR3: CASSSGLLTGELFF. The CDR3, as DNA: TGTGCCAGCAGCTCGGGACTCCTAACCGGGGAGCTGTTTTTT.

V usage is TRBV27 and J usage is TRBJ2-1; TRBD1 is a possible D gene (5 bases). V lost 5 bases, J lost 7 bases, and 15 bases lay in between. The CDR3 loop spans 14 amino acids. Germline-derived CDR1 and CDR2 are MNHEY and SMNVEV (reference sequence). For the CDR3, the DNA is TGTGCCAGCAGTACAGGCCGGCTGGAGAATGAGCAGTTCTTC. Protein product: CASSTGRLENEQFF.

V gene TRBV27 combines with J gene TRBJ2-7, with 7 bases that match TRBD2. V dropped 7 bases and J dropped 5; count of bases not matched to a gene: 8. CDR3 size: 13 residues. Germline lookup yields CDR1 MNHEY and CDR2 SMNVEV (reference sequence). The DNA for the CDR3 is TGTGCCAGCAATCACCCAGGGAGGGACGAGCAGTACTTC. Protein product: CASNHPGRDEQYF.

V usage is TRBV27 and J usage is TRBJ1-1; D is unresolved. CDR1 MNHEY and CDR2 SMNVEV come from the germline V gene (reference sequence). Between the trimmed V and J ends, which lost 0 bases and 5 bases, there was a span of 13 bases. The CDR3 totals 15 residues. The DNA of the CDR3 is TGTGCCAGCAGTTTATCGCCCAACGCTCGAACTGAAGCTTTCTTT. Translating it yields CASSLSPNARTEAFF.

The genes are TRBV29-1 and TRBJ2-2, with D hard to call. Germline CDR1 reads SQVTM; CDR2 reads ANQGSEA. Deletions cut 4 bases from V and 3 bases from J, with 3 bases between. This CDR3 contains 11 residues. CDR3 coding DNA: TGCAGCGTTGTCCACACCGGGGAGCTGTTTTTT. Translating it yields CSVVHTGELFF.

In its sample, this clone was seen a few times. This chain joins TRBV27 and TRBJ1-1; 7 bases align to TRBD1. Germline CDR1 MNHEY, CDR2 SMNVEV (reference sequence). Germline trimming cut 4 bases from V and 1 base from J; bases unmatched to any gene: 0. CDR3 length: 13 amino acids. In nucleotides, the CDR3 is TGTGCCAGCAGTTGGGACAGGAACACTGAAGCTTTCTTT. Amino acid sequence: CASSWDRNTEAFF.

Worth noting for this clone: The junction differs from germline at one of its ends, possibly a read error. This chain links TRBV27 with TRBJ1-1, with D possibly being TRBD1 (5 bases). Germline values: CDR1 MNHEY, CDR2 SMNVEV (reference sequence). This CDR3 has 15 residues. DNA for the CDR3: TGTGCCAACAGTTTATGGGGACCGATGAACACTGAAGCTTTCTTT. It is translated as CANSLWGPMNTEAFF.

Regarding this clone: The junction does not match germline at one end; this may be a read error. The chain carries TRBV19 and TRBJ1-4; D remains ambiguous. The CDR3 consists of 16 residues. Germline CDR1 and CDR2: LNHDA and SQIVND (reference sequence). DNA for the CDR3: TGTGCCAGCAGTACCGCTAGAATAGCAACTAATGAAAAACTGTTTTTT. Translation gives CASSTARIATNEKLFF.